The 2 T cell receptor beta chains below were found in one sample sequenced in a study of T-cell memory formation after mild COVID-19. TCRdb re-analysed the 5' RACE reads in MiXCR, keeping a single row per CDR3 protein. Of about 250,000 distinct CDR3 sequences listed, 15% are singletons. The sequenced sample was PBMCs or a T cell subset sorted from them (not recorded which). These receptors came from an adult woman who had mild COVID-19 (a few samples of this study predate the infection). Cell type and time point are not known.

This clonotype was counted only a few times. Written as DNA, the CDR3 is TGTGCCAGCAGTCCCCTAGCGGGACTCACAGATACGCAGTATTTT. This encodes CASSPLAGLTDTQYF. The chain combines TRBV4-2 with TRBJ2-3, with 9 positions matching TRBD2. The trim removed 6 bases at V and 2 bases at J, leaving 6 bases unmatched. Germline V lookup: CDR1 LGHNA, CDR2 YNFKEQ. The CDR3 spans 15 residues.

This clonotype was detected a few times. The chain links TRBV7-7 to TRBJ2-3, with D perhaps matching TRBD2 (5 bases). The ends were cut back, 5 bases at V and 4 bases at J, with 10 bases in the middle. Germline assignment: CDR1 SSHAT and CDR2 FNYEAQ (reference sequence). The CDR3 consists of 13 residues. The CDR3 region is CASSVLRADTQYF. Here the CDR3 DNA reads TGTGCCAGCAGCGTACTGAGGGCAGATACGCAGTATTTT.